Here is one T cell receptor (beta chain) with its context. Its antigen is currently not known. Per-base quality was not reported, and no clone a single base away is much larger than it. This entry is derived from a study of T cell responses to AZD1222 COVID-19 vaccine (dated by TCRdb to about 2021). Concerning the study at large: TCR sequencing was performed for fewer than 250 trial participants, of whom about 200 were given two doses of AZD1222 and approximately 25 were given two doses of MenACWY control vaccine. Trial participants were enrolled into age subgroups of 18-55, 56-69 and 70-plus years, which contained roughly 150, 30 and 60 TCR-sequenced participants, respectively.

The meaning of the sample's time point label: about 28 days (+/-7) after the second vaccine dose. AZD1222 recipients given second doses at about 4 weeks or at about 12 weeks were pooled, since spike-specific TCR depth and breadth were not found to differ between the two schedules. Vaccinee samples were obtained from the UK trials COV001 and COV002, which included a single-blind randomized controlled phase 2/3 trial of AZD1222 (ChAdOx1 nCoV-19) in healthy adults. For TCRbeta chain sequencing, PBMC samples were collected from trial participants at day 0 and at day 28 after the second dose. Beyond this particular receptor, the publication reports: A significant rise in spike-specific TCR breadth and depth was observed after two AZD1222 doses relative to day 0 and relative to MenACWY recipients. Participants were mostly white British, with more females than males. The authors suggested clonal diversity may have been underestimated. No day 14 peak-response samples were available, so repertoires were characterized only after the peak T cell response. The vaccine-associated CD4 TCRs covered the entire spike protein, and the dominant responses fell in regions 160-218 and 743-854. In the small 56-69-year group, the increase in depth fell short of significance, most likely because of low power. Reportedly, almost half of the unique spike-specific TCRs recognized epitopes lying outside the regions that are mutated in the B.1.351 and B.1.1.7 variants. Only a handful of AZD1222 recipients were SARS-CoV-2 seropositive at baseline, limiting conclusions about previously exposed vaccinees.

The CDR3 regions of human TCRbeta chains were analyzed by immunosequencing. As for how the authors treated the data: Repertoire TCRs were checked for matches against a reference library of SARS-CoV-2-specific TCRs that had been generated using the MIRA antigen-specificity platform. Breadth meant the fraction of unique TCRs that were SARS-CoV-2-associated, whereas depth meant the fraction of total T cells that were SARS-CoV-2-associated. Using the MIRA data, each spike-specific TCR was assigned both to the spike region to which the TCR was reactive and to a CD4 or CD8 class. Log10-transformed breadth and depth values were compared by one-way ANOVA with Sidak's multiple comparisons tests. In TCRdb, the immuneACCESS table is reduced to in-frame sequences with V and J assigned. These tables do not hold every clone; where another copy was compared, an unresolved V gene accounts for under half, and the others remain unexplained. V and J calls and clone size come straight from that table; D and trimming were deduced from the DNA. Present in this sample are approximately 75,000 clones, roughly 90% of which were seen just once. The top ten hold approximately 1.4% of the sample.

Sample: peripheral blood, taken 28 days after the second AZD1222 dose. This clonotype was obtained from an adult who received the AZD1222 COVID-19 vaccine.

The DNA is as follows: TGTGCCAGCAGCCCCCCCAGGGGGAACACCGGGGAGCTGTTTTTT. The resulting protein is CASSPPRGNTGELFF. The rearrangement joined TRBV7-2 to TRBJ2-2; the D segment could be TRBD1, given 6 matching bases. From a lookup of the germline V gene, CDR1 and CDR2 are SGHTA and FQGNSA. Between the V and J ends, shortened by 5 bases and 1 base respectively, the junction contains 11 bases. The CDR3, cysteine through phenylalanine, is 15 amino acids long. Just the 45-base CDR3 DNA is kept, in frame starting at base 1.